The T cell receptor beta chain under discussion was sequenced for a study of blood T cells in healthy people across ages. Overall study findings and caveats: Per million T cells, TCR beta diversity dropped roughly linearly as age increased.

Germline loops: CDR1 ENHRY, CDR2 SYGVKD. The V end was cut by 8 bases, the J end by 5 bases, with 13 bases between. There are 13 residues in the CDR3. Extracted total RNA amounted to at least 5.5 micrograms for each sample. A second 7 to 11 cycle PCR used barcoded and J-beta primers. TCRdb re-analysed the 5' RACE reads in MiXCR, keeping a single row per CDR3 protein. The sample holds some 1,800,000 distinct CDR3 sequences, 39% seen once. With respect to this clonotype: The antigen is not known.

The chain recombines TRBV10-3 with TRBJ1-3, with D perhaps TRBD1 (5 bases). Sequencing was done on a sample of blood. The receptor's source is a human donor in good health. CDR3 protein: CAIGKQDRNTIYF. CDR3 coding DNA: TGTGCCATCGGGAAGCAGGACAGAAACACCATATATTTT.